This T cell receptor (beta chain) was identified in a study of radiotherapy plus CTLA-4 blockade in lung cancer. Study information: Disease control was present in 30% to 40% of patients, and objective responses in 18%. The study, taken as a whole, reports: Per reports, early blood T cell clone dynamics, plus interferon-beta, forecast response most strongly. Expansion of tumor-derived TCR clones was observed in blood after radiotherapy plus ipilimumab.

A single count supports this clone. Its antigen is not identified. The CDR3 is made up of 14 amino acids. Germline lookup yields CDR1 MGHRA and CDR2 YSYEKL. Trimming cost V 1 base and J 1 base, with 7 bases left between them. TCRdb keeps only in-frame clones here, not all; method: immunoSEQ multiplex PCR. The sample has 85,000 to 100,000 clones; around 87% are singletons. The study treated chemo-refractory metastatic non-small-cell lung cancer patients with focal radiation plus ipilimumab CTLA-4 blockade. The TCR was taken from a human donor with non-small cell lung cancer that progressed on radiotherapy plus ipilimumab. The sample in question was peripheral blood, obtained from a patient treated with radiotherapy plus ipilimumab. V and J are TRBV4-1 and TRBJ1-1; maybe TRBD1 (5 bases). CDR3 protein: CASSQGQTNTEAFF. As DNA, the CDR3 is TGCGCCAGCAGCCAAGGACAGACGAACACTGAAGCTTTCTTT.